Shown below are 3 T cell receptor beta chains from a single sample sequenced in a study of blood T cell repertoires in COVID-19. Generated by immunoSEQ multiplex PCR, the TCRdb table keeps only in-frame clones and is missing some. Of around 280,000 clones listed, around 86% are singletons. Source material: peripheral blood. All receptors derive from a woman aged 25 to 39 who had recovered from COVID-19.

The V call is TRBV18, the J call TRBJ1-1, with 8 bases fitting TRBD1. The germline V gene encodes CDR1 KGHSH and CDR2 LQKENI. The V and J ends lost 3 bases and 3 bases, in that order; junction bases with no gene match: 3. There are 14 residues in the CDR3. CDR3 DNA sequence: TGTGCCAGCTCACCCCAGGGGGCGGACACTGAAGCTTTCTTT. Its protein is CASSPQGADTEAFF.

V gene TRBV5-1 combines with J gene TRBJ2-7; tentative D call: TRBD2 (6 bases). Germline assignment: CDR1 SGHRS and CDR2 YFSETQ. The CDR3 totals 15 residues. V lost 1 base, J lost 1 base, and 12 bases lay in between. CDR3 loop: CASSLFSGRSYEQYF. The CDR3 DNA sequence: TGCGCCAGCAGCTTGTTTTCAGGGAGGTCCTACGAGCAGTACTTC.

The chain couples TRBV5-1 to TRBJ2-5; TRBD2 is a possible D gene (5 bases). CDR1 is SGHRS and CDR2 is YFSETQ in the germline V gene. Trimming stripped 5 bases from V and 4 bases from J, with 9 bases between. There are 12 residues in the CDR3. This chain's CDR3 is CASSSRGETQYF. The CDR3 region has the DNA TGCGCCAGCAGTTCACGGGGAGAGACCCAGTACTTC.